The present T cell receptor (beta chain) was sequenced within a study of OX40 agonist ivuxolimab in advanced cancers. Study summary: The patients received agonistic anti-OX40 (CD134) antibody ivuxolimab. Participants, approximately 81% male, averaged about 56 years of age, ranging from roughly 23 to 90.

Measured with immunoSEQ multiplex PCR; TCRdb has only the in-frame clones, and not every one. This table holds over 40,000 clones, approximately 86% found once. CDR1 and CDR2 (germline): SGHAT, FQDESV (reference sequence). V trimming: 8 bases; J trimming: 6 bases; junction bases outside the gene matches: 11. This CDR3 is built from 14 residues. This specimen consisted of CD4+ or CD8+ T cells sorted from blood, obtained in a trial of the OX40 agonist ivuxolimab. The receptor comes from an adult with an advanced solid tumor such as melanoma, head and neck, liver or kidney cancer. V usage is TRBV11-1 and J usage is TRBJ2-3; 7 positions agree with TRBD1. The CDR3 nucleotides are TGTGCCAGCGGACCCACAGGGGCGTCTGATACGCAGTATTTT. Protein sequence: CASGPTGASDTQYF. Full variable domain (missing parts from reference TRBV11-1 and TRBJ2-3): EAEVAQSPRYKITEKSQAVAFWCDPISGHATLYWYRQILGQGPELLVQFQDESVVDDSQLPKDRFSAERLKGVDSTLKIQPAELGDSAMYLCASGPTGASDTQYFGPGTRLTVL.